The T cell receptor (beta chain) described here comes from a study of cytomegalovirus exposure and HLA in healthy donors. Study-level findings and limits: The authors considered a cluster of highly shared sequence variants likely to be a sequencing artifact. The study found most TCR sequences rare, yet found some public TCRs in many donors. According to the study, 160 or so TCR beta chains were cytomegalovirus-associated.

Comment on this clone: Its antigen is currently unknown.

The CDR3 spans 13 residues. Germline CDR1 reads LNHNV; CDR2 reads YYDKDF (reference sequence). V was pared by 9 bases and J by 5 bases, with 7 bases of the junction left unmatched. Researchers ran the PCR with 60 Vbeta and 13 Jbeta primers. Original analysis: Later, an analysis found about 77 million unique TCR beta chains, and around 10 million of these were shared. Only in-frame clones appear in the TCRdb table, and some are missing; sequencing was by immunoSEQ multiplex PCR. That table supplies the V and J calls and clone size; D and trimming were determined from the DNA. Of approximately 50,000 clones listed, around 82% were seen once; the top ten hold roughly 2.3%.

The sequence was obtained from a boy aged 5-17 years in good health and CMV-seropositive. The chain carries TRBV15 and TRBJ2-7; 10 nucleotides agree with TRBD1. The sequenced material came from PBMCs. The CDR3: CATRQGAQDEQYF. CDR3 nucleotide sequence: TGTGCCACTAGACAGGGGGCCCAAGACGAGCAGTACTTC.